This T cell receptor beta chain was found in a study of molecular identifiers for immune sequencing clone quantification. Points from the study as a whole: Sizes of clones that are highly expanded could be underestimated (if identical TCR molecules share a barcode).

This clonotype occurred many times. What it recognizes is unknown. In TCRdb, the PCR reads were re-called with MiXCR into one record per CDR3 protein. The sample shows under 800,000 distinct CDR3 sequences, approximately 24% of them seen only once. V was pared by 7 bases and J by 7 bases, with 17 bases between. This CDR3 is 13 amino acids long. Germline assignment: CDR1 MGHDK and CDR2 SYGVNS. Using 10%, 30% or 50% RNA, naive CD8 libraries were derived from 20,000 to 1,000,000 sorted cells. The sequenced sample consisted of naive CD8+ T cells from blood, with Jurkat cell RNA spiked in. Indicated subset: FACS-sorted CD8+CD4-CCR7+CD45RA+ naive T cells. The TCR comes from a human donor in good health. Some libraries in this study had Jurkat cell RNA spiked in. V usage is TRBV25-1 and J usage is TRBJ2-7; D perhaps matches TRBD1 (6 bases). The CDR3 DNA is TGTGCCAGCAAGGACAGCTCGTACGGGGAGCAGTACTTC. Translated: CASKDSSYGEQYF.